This T cell receptor beta chain was identified during a study of blood T cell repertoires in COVID-19. For the study at large: Acute-phase and convalescent COVID-19 samples originated in the United States, Italy and Spain. Sources were T cells, B-cell-depleted T cells, or PBMCs; the material itself was cDNA or gDNA.

Per the original methods: Scientists estimated how many nucleated cells there were by amplifying reference gene primers. The data were produced by immunoSEQ multiplex PCR, yet TCRdb's version contains in-frame clones alone and is incomplete. The V and J calls and the clone size are those of that table, but D and trimming were determined from the DNA. The sample carries roughly 180,000 clones, about 85% recorded once. Trimming left V 3 bases short and J 15 bases short, with 9 bases between. The CDR3 is 11 amino acids. The chain combines TRBV12-3 or TRBV12-4 with TRBJ1-6; D is unclear. The sample comprised peripheral blood. The receptor was derived from a man aged 60-69 years who had recovered from COVID-19. The CDR3 sequence: CASSFARVLHF. The CDR3 DNA reads as TGTGCCAGCAGTTTCGCCCGGGTCCTCCACTTT.